What follows are 30 T cell receptor beta chains derived from one specimen sequenced in a study of T cells in localized non-small cell lung cancer (TCRdb year 2020). Libraries were constructed by the immunoSEQ multiplex PCR assay. Not all clones reach the TCRdb copy of this immuneACCESS table, which keeps in-frame sequences only. Checked studies attribute under half of the gap to unresolved V genes and leave the rest unexplained. Within this sample are 60,000 to 75,000 clones, with about four fifths of them counted one time only. Around 4.3% of the sample goes to the ten largest clones. Material: PBMCs, obtained before any cancer treatment. The receptor source for this set is a man aged 35-69 years with stage II lung adenocarcinoma.

This clone was observed a handful of times. Distinct nucleotide sequences in the sample also encode this CDR3. The chain recombines TRBV7-2 with TRBJ2-7, with D possibly matching TRBD2 (6 bases). Germline CDR1 and CDR2: SGHTA and FQGNSA. CDR3 size: 14 residues. Trimming took 0 bases from V and 1 from J, leaving 7 bases between them. CDR3 bases: TGTGCCAGCAGCTTAGCTAGCGGATCCTACGAGCAGTACTTC. Translation gives CASSLASGSYEQYF. Looking up the rest from reference TRBV7-2 and TRBJ2-7 gives the full variable domain: GAGVSQSPSNKVTEKGKDVELRCDPISGHTALYWYRQSLGQGLEFLIYFQGNSAPDKSGLPSDRFSAERTGGSVSTLTIQRTQQEDSAVYLCASSLASGSYEQYFGPGTRLTVT.

The rearrangement links TRBV7-3 to TRBJ2-1; unclear D gene. The germline V gene encodes CDR1 SGHTA and CDR2 FQGTGA. CDR3 size: 15 residues. V was trimmed by 4 bases and J by 6 bases, leaving 16 bases between them. The CDR3 DNA reads TGTGCCAGCAGCTCTACCAAAAAAGCCCGCAATGAGCAGTTCTTC. It yields the protein CASSSTKKARNEQFF. Complete variable domain (other parts from reference TRBV7-3 and TRBJ2-1): GAGVSQTPSNKVTEKGKYVELRCDPISGHTALYWYRQSLGQGPEFLIYFQGTGAADDSGLPNDRFFAVRPEGSVSTLKIQRTERGDSAVYLCASSSTKKARNEQFFGPGTRLTVL.

The chain links TRBV5-1 to TRBJ1-1; D gene unclear. This CDR3 comprises 14 residues. V lost 0 bases and J 0 bases, leaving 6 bases between the germline ends. Germline assignment: CDR1 SGHRS and CDR2 YFSETQ. Here the CDR3 reads CASSLGAMNTEAFF. DNA for the CDR3: TGCGCCAGCAGCTTGGGAGCCATGAACACTGAAGCTTTCTTT. Full variable domain (outside the CDR3, taken from reference TRBV5-1 and TRBJ1-1): KAGVTQTPRYLIKTRGQQVTLSCSPISGHRSVSWYQQTPGQGLQFLFEYFSETQRNKGNFPGRFSGRQFSNSRSEMNVSTLELGDSALYLCASSLGAMNTEAFFGQGTRLTVV.

A few counts support this clone. This chain joins TRBV30 and TRBJ1-5, with no clear D. The CDR3 contains 17 residues. Per the germline V gene, CDR1 is GTSNPN and CDR2 is SVGIG (reference sequence). Trimming left V 4 bases short and J 0 bases short, with 19 bases between. The CDR3 loop reads CAWTREGSLNSNQPQHF. The CDR3, as DNA: TGTGCCTGGACCCGAGAGGGCAGCCTGAATAGCAATCAGCCCCAGCATTTT.

The chain uses TRBV27 and TRBJ2-4, with D unresolved. This CDR3 is built from 13 residues. V was pared by 4 bases and J by 2 bases, with 6 bases between. The germline V gene has CDR1 MNHEY and CDR2 SMNVEV (reference sequence). CDR3 in amino acids: CASSSVPKNIQYF. DNA for the CDR3: TGTGCCAGCAGTTCTGTGCCCAAAAACATTCAGTACTTC.

The table lists this clone with a few counts. The chain links TRBV5-1 to TRBJ1-5; D gene unclear. This CDR3 spans 14 amino acids. Trimming took off 0 bases at V and 4 bases at J, with 8 bases between the two ends. Germline CDR1 and CDR2: SGHRS and YFSETQ. CDR3 in DNA: TGCGCCAGCAGCTTGGGCGGACCGAATCAGCCCCAGCATTTT. Encoded protein: CASSLGGPNQPQHF.

This chain uses TRBV30 with TRBJ1-4; 10 positions agree with TRBD1. The length of the CDR3 is 18 residues. V shed 0 bases and J 9 bases; nucleotides not matched to a gene: 16. The germline V gene has CDR1 GTSNPN and CDR2 SVGIG (reference sequence). As DNA, the CDR3 is TGTGCCTGGAGTGTACTTCGACAGGGGGCAGTAGGAGAAAAAAAACTGTTTTTT. Protein: CAWSVLRQGAVGEKKLFF.

The chain couples TRBV19 to TRBJ1-5; no definite D call. The CDR3 totals 15 residues. The germline gives CDR1 LNHDA, CDR2 SQIVND (reference sequence). The V end was cut by 6 bases, the J end by 2 bases, with 14 bases between. In nucleotides, the CDR3 is TGTGCCAGTAGACCGAAAGGGTTAGGCAATCAGCCCCAGCATTTT. Encoded protein: CASRPKGLGNQPQHF.

This sequence joins TRBV7-2 and TRBJ2-1; 10 nucleotides line up with TRBD2. The ends lost 3 bases at V and 4 bases at J; junction bases unmatched: 3. This CDR3 is built from 15 residues. Germline values: CDR1 SGHTA, CDR2 FQGNSA. Here the CDR3 reads CASSFRTSGYNEQFF. The CDR3 bases are TGTGCCAGCAGCTTCCGGACTAGCGGTTACAATGAGCAGTTCTTC.

The CDR3 reads CASNGGAGGYTF. In DNA, the CDR3 is TGTGCCAGCAATGGGGGGGCCGGTGGCTACACCTTC. The chain joins TRBV25-1 to TRBJ1-2, with D possibly being TRBD1 (6 bases). Looked up from germline, CDR1 is MGHDK and CDR2 is SYGVNS. Between the trimmed V and J ends, which lost 7 bases and 7 bases, there was a span of 13 bases. The CDR3 contains 12 residues.

This clone appeared a few times. This chain joins TRBV5-1 and TRBJ2-5; D is possibly TRBD1 or TRBD2 (5 bases each). Per germline, CDR1 SGHRS and CDR2 YFSETQ. Trimming shortened V by 2 bases and J by 1 base, and 18 bases separated the two germline ends. This CDR3 comprises 17 residues. The CDR3 loop reads CASSFLPGSRGQETQYF. The CDR3 DNA follows: TGCGCCAGCAGCTTCCTCCCAGGGTCTCGGGGCCAAGAGACCCAGTACTTC.

This clone came up once. The chain couples TRBV6-1 to TRBJ1-5; 8 bases match TRBD1. CDR3 length: 15 residues. Germline V gene lookup returns CDR1 MNHNS and CDR2 SASEGT. Trimming removed 5 bases from V and 4 bases from J; junction bases left unmatched: 7. This CDR3 is CASSPRDRWNQPQHF. In nucleotides, the CDR3 is TGTGCCAGCAGTCCCCGGGACAGGTGGAATCAGCCCCAGCATTTT.

The rearrangement links TRBV4-1 to TRBJ2-7, with D possibly called TRBD1 or TRBD2 (5 bases each). The length of the CDR3 is 16 residues. Germline values: CDR1 MGHRA, CDR2 YSYEKL. V gave up 4 bases and J gave up 2 bases, with 18 bases separating them. CDR3 loop: CASSPGALGPTYEQYF. The CDR3 DNA reads as TGCGCCAGCAGCCCCGGGGCTCTAGGGCCGACCTACGAGCAGTACTTC.

J is TRBJ1-4 and V is TRBV30, with D maybe TRBD1 (6 bases). The CDR3 contains 14 residues. The germline V and J ends were trimmed by 0 bases and 8 bases, with 13 bases remaining between them. The germline gives CDR1 GTSNPN, CDR2 SVGIG (reference sequence). CDR3 in amino acids: CAWSVGQGREKLFF. The CDR3 DNA is TGTGCCTGGAGTGTAGGGCAGGGGAGAGAAAAACTGTTTTTT.

The chain couples TRBV5-1 to TRBJ2-3; TRBD1 agrees at 12 bases. Germline trimming cut 5 bases from V and 4 bases from J; bases unmatched to any gene: 5. Germline V gene lookup returns CDR1 SGHRS and CDR2 YFSETQ. The CDR3 extends over 15 amino acids. CDR3 in amino acids: CASRSGTGGPDTQYF. For the CDR3, the DNA is TGCGCCAGCAGGTCCGGGACAGGGGGCCCAGATACGCAGTATTTT.

The genes are TRBV29-1 and TRBJ2-7; the D call may be TRBD1 or TRBD2 (5 bases each). V lost 6 bases to trimming and J lost 2 bases, with 20 bases between them. The germline V gene encodes CDR1 SQVTM and CDR2 ANQGSEA. The CDR3 spans 15 residues. CDR3 nucleotides: TGCAGCGTCCGCCCGGGCCCCGAGGGGACCTACGAGCAGTACTTC. It codes for CSVRPGPEGTYEQYF.

This clone appeared a few times. The chain joins TRBV30 to TRBJ2-7; 13 bases are a match to TRBD2. With 3 bases clipped from V and 5 bases from J, the junction kept 7 bases outside the gene matches. The CDR3 sequence is 15 residues long. Germline CDR1 reads GTSNPN; CDR2 reads SVGIG (reference sequence). DNA for the CDR3: TGTGCCTGGAGCTCGGGACTAGCGGGATCGGACGAGCAGTACTTC. This codes for CAWSSGLAGSDEQYF.

CDR3 in amino acids: CASSATGGNTEAFF. The CDR3 bases are TGTGCCAGCAGCGCGACAGGTGGGAACACTGAAGCTTTCTTT. The gene calls are TRBV9 and TRBJ1-1, with D perhaps TRBD1 (6 bases). Germline CDR1 SGDLS, CDR2 YYNGEE. Trimming shortened V by 3 bases and J by 1 base, and 10 bases separated the two germline ends. This CDR3 region has 14 residues.

The gene calls are TRBV5-4 and TRBJ2-1, with 14 nucleotides matching TRBD2. Losses at the gene ends were 4 bases for V and 8 bases for J; bases not matched to a gene: 5. This CDR3 is 15 amino acids long. Per germline, CDR1 SGHNT and CDR2 YYREEE (reference sequence). CDR3 protein: CASSGTSGSSDEQFF. The DNA of the CDR3 is TGTGCCAGCAGCGGGACTAGCGGGAGTTCGGATGAGCAGTTCTTC. The full variable domain, completed using reference TRBV5-4 and TRBJ2-1, is ETGVTQSPTHLIKTRGQQVTLRCSSQSGHNTVSWYQQALGQGPQFIFQYYREEENGRGNFPPRFSGLQFPNYSSELNVNALELDDSALYLCASSGTSGSSDEQFFGPGTRLTVL.

V usage is TRBV7-9 and J usage is TRBJ2-2; 8 bases map to TRBD1. This CDR3 contains 18 residues. Germline values: CDR1 SEHNR, CDR2 FQNEAQ (reference sequence). Trimming took 4 bases from V and 1 from J; bases not matched to a gene: 11. CDR3 sequence reads: CASSSGQGRWRNTGELFF. DNA of the CDR3: TGTGCCAGCAGCTCAGGACAGGGCCGATGGAGGAACACCGGGGAGCTGTTTTTT.

In its sample, this clone was seen a few times. The chain combines TRBV27 with TRBJ1-1, with TRBD1 identical over 7 bases. The V segment lost 2 bases and the J segment 0 bases; nucleotides outside the gene matches: 6. Germline CDR1 and CDR2: MNHEY and SMNVEV (reference sequence). This CDR3 spans 16 amino acids. This CDR3 is CASSLGGQALNTEAFF. The CDR3 DNA reads as TGTGCCAGCAGTTTAGGTGGACAGGCTCTGAACACTGAAGCTTTCTTT.

This chain connects TRBV9 to TRBJ2-3; TRBD2 matches at 10 bases. V lost 3 bases to trimming and J lost 5 bases; unmatched junction nucleotides: 6. Germline V CDR1 and CDR2: SGDLS, YYNGEE. CDR3 size: 15 residues. The CDR3 reads CASSALAGEGDTQYF. CDR3 bases: TGTGCCAGCAGCGCGCTAGCGGGAGAGGGAGATACGCAGTATTTT.

The V gene is TRBV7-2, the J gene TRBJ1-5, with 7 bases fitting TRBD1. Germline loops: CDR1 SGHTA, CDR2 FQGNSA. The CDR3 is 15 residues long. After removal of 5 bases from V and 4 bases from J, the junction contained 8 bases not matched to a gene. CDR3 protein: CASSPQQGWNQPQHF. The CDR3 bases are TGTGCCAGCAGCCCCCAACAGGGGTGGAATCAGCCCCAGCATTTT.

The chain has TRBV2 and TRBJ2-3, with TRBD2 matching over 8 bases. The J segment lost 9 bases and the V segment lost 0 bases, leaving 2 bases of the junction unmatched. Per the germline V gene, CDR1 is SNHLY and CDR2 is FYNNEI. This CDR3 is 13 amino acids long. CDR3 in amino acids: CASSEATSGTQYF. DNA of the CDR3: TGTGCCAGCAGTGAAGCCACTAGCGGCACGCAGTATTTT.

This rearrangement joins TRBV7-9 to TRBJ2-4; D ambiguous. CDR1 is SEHNR and CDR2 is FQNEAQ in the germline V gene (reference sequence). CDR3 length: 16 amino acids. Trimming took 0 bases from V and 1 from J, leaving 10 bases between them. The CDR3 protein is CASSLAASRAKNIQYF. The DNA for the CDR3 is TGTGCCAGCAGCTTAGCTGCGAGTAGGGCCAAAAACATTCAGTACTTC.

The chain recombines TRBV7-3 with TRBJ2-3, with TRBD2 matching 7 bases. The length of the CDR3 is 14 residues. Germline CDR1 and CDR2: SGHTA and FQGTGA. V shed 4 bases and J 4 bases; nucleotides not matched to a gene: 5. CDR3 region: CASSYAGVADTQYF. The CDR3 bases are TGTGCCAGCAGCTACGCGGGAGTCGCAGATACGCAGTATTTT.

This clone was seen once. This chain links TRBV5-6 with TRBJ1-1; no reliable D call. The germline CDR1 and CDR2 sequences are SGHDT and YYEEEE. V was trimmed by 0 bases and J by 0 bases, leaving 9 bases between them. CDR3 size: 15 residues. Here the CDR3 DNA reads TGTGCCAGCAGCTTGGCTGGTAACATGAACACTGAAGCTTTCTTT. This encodes CASSLAGNMNTEAFF.

This chain joins TRBV5-1 and TRBJ2-3; tentatively, D is TRBD2 (6 bases). Germline CDR1 reads SGHRS; CDR2 reads YFSETQ. V was pared by 4 bases and J by 0 bases, with 9 bases between. The CDR3 has 14 amino acids. The CDR3 region is CASSKEGSTDTQYF. For the CDR3, the DNA is TGCGCCAGCAGCAAGGAGGGAAGCACAGATACGCAGTATTTT.

This sequence joins TRBV18 and TRBJ2-7, with unresolved D. CDR3 length: 13 residues. Germline CDR1 is KGHSH and CDR2 is LQKENI. The V end lost 2 bases, the J end lost 5 bases, and 10 bases lay between the germline ends. In nucleotides, the CDR3 is TGTGCCAGCTCACCATCGCAGAACCACGAGCAGTACTTC. Translated, it gives CASSPSQNHEQYF.

This clone was recorded once. This rearrangement joins TRBV25-1 to TRBJ2-1, with a weak D call TRBD2 (6 bases). This CDR3 spans 16 amino acids. The germline CDR1 and CDR2 sequences are MGHDK and SYGVNS. Between the trimmed V and J ends, which lost 7 bases and 0 bases, there was a span of 16 bases. The CDR3: CASTDGRAGSYNEQFF. CDR3 nucleotide sequence: TGTGCCAGCACCGATGGGAGAGCGGGCTCCTACAATGAGCAGTTCTTC.